These T cell receptor beta chains were read from a single sample in a study of graft-versus-host responses after intestinal transplantation. These receptors' targets are unknown. Sequenced by immunoSEQ multiplex PCR; TCRdb stores in-frame clones only, minus some. The data hold roughly 92,000 clones, with almost 90% observed a single time. Sequencing used unstimulated CD4+ T cells sorted from spleen or lymph node cells, obtained before intestinal transplant. These receptors all stem from a human donor who received an intestinal transplant. The CDR3 runs from the conserved cysteine through the conserved F or W. A D gene is named only where the DNA matches it firmly. A clone size is listed for some rows: how often the clone was seen (once, few, many), or a class if it is expanded.

clone_size j_call v_call d_call cdr3_nt cdr3_aa
NA TRBJ1-2 TRBV5-8 TRBD1 TGTGCCAGCAGCGGGGACAGAGATGGCTACACCTTC CASSGDRDGYTF
few TRBJ2-7 TRBV10-1 NA TGCGCCAGCAGTCTTGGACAGAACTACGAGCAGTACTTC CASSLGQNYEQYF
few TRBJ2-2 TRBV5-1 NA TGCGCCAGCAGCCCGGATGTACAGGGTTTGGTCGGGGAGCTGTTTTTT CASSPDVQGLVGELFF
NA TRBJ2-7 TRBV7-2 NA TGTGCCAGCAGCTTACCGGGGATGAGCTCCTACGAGCAGTACTTC CASSLPGMSSYEQYF
NA TRBJ2-7 TRBV27 TRBD2 TGTGCCAGCCTCCCCGGGGCGGGGGGGCCTTACGAGCAGTACTTC CASLPGAGGPYEQYF
NA TRBJ2-7 TRBV5-4 NA TGTGCCAGCAGCTTAGGGGGTCCGTACGAGCAGTACTTC CASSLGGPYEQYF
NA TRBJ2-7 TRBV6-4 TRBD1 TGTGCCAGCAACCACTACAGGGGTCCCCTTGAGCAGTACTTC CASNHYRGPLEQYF
once TRBJ1-1 TRBV11-2 NA TGTGCCAGCAGCTTAGAGCGGGGCACTGAAGCTTTCTTT CASSLERGTEAFF
NA TRBJ1-4 TRBV19 NA TGTGCCAGTAGTTCCCACAGGGCTCAAGAGTGGAAACTGTTTTTT CASSSHRAQEWKLFF
NA TRBJ1-6 TRBV19 NA TGTGCCAGTAGTCTCAGTAATTCACCCCTCCACTTT CASSLSNSPLHF
NA TRBJ2-7 TRBV27 TRBD1 TGTGCCAGCAGTTTAACCGGACAGGGGGACTACGAGCAGTACTTC CASSLTGQGDYEQYF
NA TRBJ1-3 TRBV7-8 NA TGTGCCAGCAGCTCAAAATCCGGGGGGCCGCCACCGCGTTACCCCTCTGGAAACACCATATATTTT CASSSKSGGPPPRYPSGNTIYF
NA TRBJ2-3 TRBV5-1 TRBD1 TGCGCCAGCACCCAAACCGGGACAGTGAAAAACACAGATACGCAGTATTTT CASTQTGTVKNTDTQYF
NA TRBJ2-7 TRBV10-3 NA TGTGCCATCAGCGTCGGGGGAATCGAGCAGTACTTC CAISVGGIEQYF
NA TRBJ2-3 TRBV12-5 TRBD2 TGTGCTAGTGGTTTGGTCGGGGGGACAGATACGCAGTATTTT CASGLVGGTDTQYF
few TRBJ2-7 TRBV5-6 TRBD1 TGTGCCAGCAGCTTGGAAGTCGGCACCACAGGGGACCCATACGAGCAGTACTTC CASSLEVGTTGDPYEQYF
NA TRBJ2-7 TRBV5-1 NA TGCGCCAGCACCTCCCTACGGGGGTCCTACGAGCAGTACTTC CASTSLRGSYEQYF
NA TRBJ1-2 TRBV18 TRBD1 TGTGCCAGCTCAGCATCAGGGGGACGCGTTGGCTACACCTTC CASSASGGRVGYTF
NA TRBJ1-2 TRBV25-1 NA TGTGCCAGCAGTGAGGCCGGGTGGGGCTACACCTTC CASSEAGWGYTF
NA TRBJ1-1 TRBV7-3 NA TGTGCCAGCAGCTATGGGGGGAGCACTGAAGCTTTCTTT CASSYGGSTEAFF
NA TRBJ2-7 TRBV20-1 NA TGCAGTGCTAGAGATCACTACGAGCAGTACTTC CSARDHYEQYF
NA TRBJ2-1 TRBV5-1 NA TGCGCACTCGATGAGCAGTTCTTC CALDEQFF
NA TRBJ2-7 TRBV5-1 NA TGCGCCAGCAGCCCGGGGGGCAGCCCGCCCCCCGAGCAGTACTTC CASSPGGSPPPEQYF
NA TRBJ1-1 TRBV5-1 NA TGCGCCAGCAGCCCGATCGGGGGGTTCACTGAAGCTTTCTTT CASSPIGGFTEAFF
NA TRBJ1-1 TRBV19 NA TGTGCCAGTAGTATGAGGCTCGGTAACAAGAACACTGAAGCTTTCTTT CASSMRLGNKNTEAFF
NA TRBJ2-7 TRBV27 NA TGTGCCAGCAGTTCCGCCTACGAGCAGTACTTC CASSSAYEQYF
NA TRBJ2-1 TRBV19 TRBD1 TGTGCCAGTAGTATAGGACAGGGGATCAGTGGTGAGCAGTTCTTC CASSIGQGISGEQFF
NA TRBJ1-2 TRBV13 NA TGTGCCAGCAGCTTGGGGGCCTTTAACTATGGCTACACCTTC CASSLGAFNYGYTF
NA TRBJ2-2 TRBV9 NA TGTGCCAGCAGCGTAGCAGGGGTCCCGAACACCGGGGAGCTGTTTTTT CASSVAGVPNTGELFF
NA TRBJ1-1 TRBV25-1 NA TGTGCCAGCAGTGAATACCACATGAACACTGAAGCTTTCTTT CASSEYHMNTEAFF
NA TRBJ2-5 TRBV5-8 TRBD2 TGTGCCAGCAGCTTGTGGGCGACTAGCGGGGAAAAACAAGAGACCCAGTACTTC CASSLWATSGEKQETQYF
NA TRBJ1-2 TRBV5-5 NA TGTGCCAGCAGCTTGGCGGCGGGCTATGGCTACACCTTC CASSLAAGYGYTF
NA TRBJ2-7 TRBV7-9 TRBD2 TGTGCCAGCAGCCACACAAGCGGGGGGGCGGGGTACGAGCAGTACTTC CASSHTSGGAGYEQYF
NA TRBJ2-7 TRBV7-2 NA TGTGCCAGCCGAGCCAGGTCATTCTACGAGCAGTACTTC CASRARSFYEQYF
NA TRBJ1-6 TRBV25-1 TRBD1 TGTGCCAGCAGTGGATGGACAGGGAAGGGATCACCCCTCCACTTT CASSGWTGKGSPLHF
NA TRBJ2-7 TRBV7-8 NA TGTGCCAGCAGCCCCAACAGGTACTCCTACGAGCAGTACTTC CASSPNRYSYEQYF
NA TRBJ2-1 TRBV10-1 NA TGCGCCAGCAGTGAGTCTTCGGCGGGGTTGAATGAGCAGTTCTTC CASSESSAGLNEQFF
NA TRBJ1-1 TRBV4-1 NA TGCGCCAGCAGCCAACCCCGGGAGGTATCTAGGGCTTTCTTT CASSQPREVSRAFF
NA TRBJ2-7 TRBV6-6 NA TGTGCCAGCAGTTACTCGCAGGGTGAGCAGTACTTC CASSYSQGEQYF
NA TRBJ2-1 TRBV7-2 TRBD2 TGTGCCAGCAGGTCTAGCGGGGGGGCCGGCTCCTACAATGAGCAGTTCTTC CASRSSGGAGSYNEQFF
NA TRBJ2-2 TRBV10-1 NA TGCGCCAGCAGTGAGGGGGGGACCTACACCGGGGAGCTGTTTTTT CASSEGGTYTGELFF
once TRBJ2-1 TRBV18 TRBD2 TGTGCCAGCTCACCCGCCCCTAGCGGGGGGCCCGGGGAGCAGTTCTTC CASSPAPSGGPGEQFF
NA TRBJ1-1 TRBV5-1 TRBD1 TGCGCCAGCAGCCTCGGGACAGGGGAAGTCGCGGGGACTGAAGCTTTCTTT CASSLGTGEVAGTEAFF
NA TRBJ1-6 TRBV11-2 NA TGTGCCAGCAGCTTAGGACTCAATTCACCCCTCCACTTT CASSLGLNSPLHF
NA TRBJ1-2 TRBV5-1 NA TGCGCCAGCAGCCCGACGGGGGGACCTAACTATGGCTACACCTTC CASSPTGGPNYGYTF
NA TRBJ2-3 TRBV9 TRBD2 TGTGCCAGCAGACGGGGGGAACTCACAGATACGCAGTATTTT CASRRGELTDTQYF